The next 15 T cell receptor beta chains were all read from a single sample in a study of blood T cell repertoires in COVID-19. Using immunoSEQ multiplex PCR, the repertoire was profiled, and TCRdb retains in-frame clones only, with some absent. Here the sample spans 140,000 or so clones, 75% to 90% being singletons. The sequenced material came from peripheral blood. The source is a woman in her forties or fifties with acute or convalescent COVID-19.

The rearrangement joins TRBV4-1 to TRBJ1-1; weak D call: TRBD1 (6 bases). The CDR3 length is 16 residues. Germline V gene data show CDR1 as MGHRA and CDR2 as YSYEKL. With 1 base removed from V and 0 bases from J, the gap between germline ends came to 12 bases. CDR3 bases: TGCGCCAGCAGCCAAGTACTACAGGGTATGAACACTGAAGCTTTCTTT. Translated, it gives CASSQVLQGMNTEAFF.

The chain couples TRBV5-1 to TRBJ1-3; no definite D call. The V end was cut by 0 bases, the J end by 0 bases, with 7 bases between. CDR1 and CDR2 (germline): SGHRS, YFSETQ. This CDR3 comprises 15 residues. CDR3 DNA sequence: TGCGCCAGCAGCTTGGATCTGAGCTCTGGAAACACCATATATTTT. It specifies CASSLDLSSGNTIYF.

J is TRBJ2-7 and V is TRBV5-4, with a tentative D call TRBD1 (6 bases). Trimming took 1 base from V and 5 from J, leaving 16 bases between them. Germline loops: CDR1 SGHNT, CDR2 YYREEE (reference sequence). CDR3 length: 15 residues. The DNA for the CDR3 is TGTGCCAGCAGCTTGACAGGGCAGGGGTCAAACGAGCAGTACTTC. Its translation: CASSLTGQGSNEQYF.

The gene calls are TRBV18 and TRBJ1-5, with 7 bases aligning to TRBD1. Unmatched junction bases numbered 7, after V lost 6 bases and J lost 2 bases. Germline lookup yields CDR1 KGHSH and CDR2 LQKENI. The CDR3 spans 15 residues. CDR3 amino acids: CASSAGQVGNQPQHF. CDR3 coding DNA: TGTGCCAGCTCGGCTGGACAGGTAGGCAATCAGCCCCAGCATTTT.

The CDR3 DNA sequence: TGCGCGCAGCAGCGGTTGGTAGCCCATGAGCAGTTCTTC. Translated, it gives CAQQRLVAHEQFF. The rearrangement joins TRBV29-1 to TRBJ2-1, with a possible D match to TRBD2 (5 bases). This CDR3 contains 13 residues. Germline CDR1 is SQVTM and CDR2 is ANQGSEA.

CDR3 region: CASSLSGGGRSYNEQFF. CDR3 DNA sequence: TGTGCCAGTAGCCTTAGCGGGGGAGGCCGTTCCTACAATGAGCAGTTCTTC. This rearrangement joins TRBV19 to TRBJ2-1, with TRBD2 matching over 9 bases. The V segment lost 6 bases and the J segment 1 base; nucleotides outside the gene matches: 10. The germline CDR1 and CDR2 sequences are LNHDA and SQIVND (reference sequence). CDR3 length: 17 amino acids.

The chain uses TRBV28 and TRBJ1-1; TRBD1 aligns across 8 bases. The CDR3 has 16 amino acids. Germline V gives CDR1 MDHEN, CDR2 SYDVKM. V gave up 7 bases and J gave up 4 bases; unmatched junction bases: 14. The CDR3, as DNA: TGTGCCAGCACCCAGGGGGCGTATTTTGAGAGCACTGAAGCTTTCTTT. It translates to CASTQGAYFESTEAFF.

This chain joins TRBV7-9 and TRBJ1-2, with D perhaps TRBD1 (5 bases). Looked up from germline, CDR1 is SEHNR and CDR2 is FQNEAQ (reference sequence). V was cut by 5 bases and J by 3 bases, with 16 bases left in between. This CDR3 is built from 15 residues. CDR3 loop: CASSDWGGIDYGYTF. The CDR3 DNA is TGTGCCAGCAGCGACTGGGGCGGCATAGACTATGGCTACACCTTC.

The chain employs TRBV11-3 and TRBJ1-1; 8 nucleotides match TRBD1. Germline assignment: CDR1 SGHNT and CDR2 YENEEA. This CDR3 has 14 amino acids. With V trimmed by 4 bases and J by 4 bases, 5 bases remained unmatched. The CDR3, as DNA: TGTGCCAGCAGCTCCGGACAGGGAAGCACTGAAGCTTTCTTT. As protein: CASSSGQGSTEAFF.

The V call is TRBV19, the J call TRBJ2-2; perhaps TRBD1 as D (5 bases). The CDR3 covers 15 residues. The V and J ends lost 4 bases and 3 bases respectively, with 12 bases between them. CDR1 is LNHDA and CDR2 is SQIVND in the germline V gene (reference sequence). CDR3 amino acids: CASSTQGTDTGELFF. CDR3 sequence (DNA): TGTGCCAGTAGTACGCAGGGTACGGACACCGGGGAGCTGTTTTTT. The full variable domain, rest sourced from reference TRBV19 and TRBJ2-2, is DGGITQSPKYLFRKEGQNVTLSCEQNLNHDAMYWYRQDPGQGLRLIYYSQIVNDFQKGDIAEGYSVSREKKESFPLTVTSAQKNPTAFYLCASSTQGTDTGELFFGEGSRLTVL.

The rearrangement uses TRBV9 and TRBJ1-1; 9 bases are a match to TRBD1. The germline V gene encodes CDR1 SGDLS and CDR2 YYNGEE. The CDR3 has 15 amino acids. Losses at the gene ends were 4 bases for V and 4 bases for J; bases not matched to a gene: 8. DNA for the CDR3: TGTGCCAGCAGCCCGGGCGGACAGGGGAGCACTGAAGCTTTCTTT. This translates into CASSPGGQGSTEAFF.

This clone came up many times. This chain joins TRBV5-8 and TRBJ1-2, with D possibly being TRBD1 (5 bases). The CDR3 loop spans 14 amino acids. The germline V and J ends were trimmed by 1 base and 4 bases, with 11 bases remaining between them. Germline lookup yields CDR1 SGHTS and CDR2 YDEGEE. The CDR3 DNA reads as TGTGCCAGCAGCTTGCAGGGCCAGATCTATGGCTACACCTTC. Its translation is CASSLQGQIYGYTF.

V usage is TRBV18 and J usage is TRBJ1-2, with D unresolved. The CDR3 totals 17 residues. V gave up 3 bases and J gave up 2 bases, with 19 bases separating them. Per the germline V gene, CDR1 is KGHSH and CDR2 is LQKENI. The CDR3 sequence is CASSPNFPGMANYGYTF. CDR3 DNA sequence: TGTGCCAGCTCACCGAATTTCCCCGGGATGGCGAACTATGGCTACACCTTC.

Here the CDR3 reads CASSYSHRAVSYEQYF. The CDR3 nucleotides are TGTGCCAGCAGTTACTCTCACAGGGCCGTTTCCTACGAGCAGTACTTC. The chain couples TRBV6-5 to TRBJ2-7, with D maybe TRBD1 (6 bases). Germline loops: CDR1 MNHEY, CDR2 SVGAGI. The CDR3 is made up of 16 amino acids. V gave up 0 bases and J gave up 1 base, with 13 bases separating them.

This chain links TRBV9 with TRBJ2-7; the match to TRBD2 covers 7 bases. The CDR3 contains 17 residues. Germline CDR1 reads SGDLS; CDR2 reads YYNGEE. The trim removed 5 bases at V and 4 bases at J, leaving 18 bases unmatched. CDR3: CASSSPLGGGYGYEQYF. The DNA for the CDR3 is TGTGCCAGCAGTTCTCCCCTTGGGGGAGGGTATGGATACGAGCAGTACTTC.